The 3 T cell receptor beta chains below were found in one sample sequenced in a study of T cell clusters in autoimmune cytopenias. Multiplex touch-down PCR amplified TRB using TRB-A and TRB-B pools in one tube. TCRdb processed the multiplex PCR reads again and assigns one entry to each CDR3 protein, with no DNA. The specimen's table records about 8,400 distinct CDR3 sequences. About 39,000 genome equivalents of blood DNA were amplified for TRB. The sequenced material came from peripheral blood. The receptors shown here come from a human donor with an autoimmune cytopenia or autoimmune hepatitis (not recorded which).

The chain links TRBV6-1 to TRBJ2-1; checking the TCRdb D call of TRBD1 is not possible without DNA. The CDR3 extends over 14 amino acids. Germline V CDR1 and CDR2: MNHNS, SASEGT. The CDR3 region is CASTSRPGRVEQFF.

The gene calls are TRBV19 and TRBJ2-5; TCRdb's D gene call, TRBD1, goes unchecked for lack of DNA. CDR1 and CDR2 (germline): LNHDA, SQIVND (reference sequence). This CDR3 is 16 amino acids long. CDR3 amino acids: CASSINLGGGLETQYF.

This clonotype is medium-sized by frequency. The chain has TRBV24-1 and TRBJ2-7; TCRdb indicates TRBD1, and absent DNA this call remains unverified. Germline CDR1 and CDR2: KGHDR and SFDVKD. The CDR3 sequence is 15 residues long. This CDR3 reads CATSDPRQGNYEQYF.